This record covers a single TCR beta chain. This record belongs to a study of blood T cell repertoires in COVID-19. At the level of the study: Material from acute and convalescent COVID-19 was sourced from the United States, Italy and Spain. Sample material is recorded as cDNA or gDNA derived from T cells, B-cell-depleted T cells, or PBMCs.

V was trimmed by 3 bases and J by 6 bases, leaving 12 bases between them. The CDR3 covers 14 residues. Germline CDR1 reads LGHDT; CDR2 reads YNNKEL (reference sequence). Libraries were prepared by immunoSEQ multiplex PCR; TCRdb keeps only in-frame clonotypes and omits some of them. In the table there are 85,000 to 130,000 clones, 88% of which are singletons. The receptor's source is an older woman with acute or convalescent COVID-19. This sequence joins TRBV3-1 (or the pseudogene TRBV3-2) and TRBJ2-1, with D possibly TRBD2 on 5 matching bases. Material: peripheral blood. The CDR3 spells CASSQVYAGNEQFF. The CDR3 region has the DNA TGTGCCAGCAGCCAGGTCTATGCGGGCAATGAGCAGTTCTTC.